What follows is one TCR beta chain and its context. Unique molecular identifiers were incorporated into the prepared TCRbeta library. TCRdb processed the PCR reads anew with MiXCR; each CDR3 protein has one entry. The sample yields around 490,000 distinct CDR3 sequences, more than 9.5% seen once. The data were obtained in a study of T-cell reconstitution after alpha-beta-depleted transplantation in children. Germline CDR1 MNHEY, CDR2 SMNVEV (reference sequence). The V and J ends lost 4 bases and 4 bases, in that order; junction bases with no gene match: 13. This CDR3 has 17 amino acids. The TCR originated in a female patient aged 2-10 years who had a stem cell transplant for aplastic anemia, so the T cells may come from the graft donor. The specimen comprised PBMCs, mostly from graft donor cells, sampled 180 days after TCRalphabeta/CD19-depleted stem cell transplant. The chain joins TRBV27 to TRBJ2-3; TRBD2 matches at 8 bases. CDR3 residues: CASSWRPGLAGPDTQYF. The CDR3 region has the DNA TGTGCCAGCAGTTGGCGCCCTGGACTAGCAGGCCCAGATACGCAGTATTTT.